The clone carrying this TCR beta chain appeared a few times. Its antigen is unidentified. This record belongs to a study of blood T cells in healthy people across ages. Overall study results and limits: Naive CD4+ cells and diversity were both higher in long-lived donors than in aged donors.

Alongside a J-beta primer mix, a sample-barcoded 5' primer served in a second PCR lasting roughly 7 to 11 cycles. From the 5' RACE reads, TCRdb called clonotypes with MiXCR, one entry per CDR3 protein. The sample has approximately 800,000 distinct CDR3 sequences, roughly 25% seen once. V lost 7 bases to trimming and J lost 2 bases; unmatched junction nucleotides: 8. The CDR3 runs 16 residues. These same records also appear under a second study, on T cells of mothers and their children. That paper states: The sample comes from 8 or 9 healthy Caucasian donors: mothers and children.

The material sequenced was blood. J is TRBJ2-5 and V is TRBV12-3 or TRBV12-4; 12 bases align to TRBD2. This clonotype originated in a boy aged 5-17 years in good health. CDR3: CASTYGLAGIQETQYF. In DNA, the CDR3 is TGTGCCAGCACCTACGGACTAGCGGGGATTCAAGAGACCCAGTACTTC.